This TCR beta chain was captured in a study of T cell repertoires in cytomegalovirus infection. Looking at the study overall: Public TCR beta signatures marked donors with CMV infection and the matching HLA. Notes on the study in general: Carriage of CMV together with the relevant HLA was identifiable through cumulative public TCR beta family frequency. Ex vivo, HLA-C-restricted CMV-specific TCR beta clonotypes prevailed over the rest of the response.

The CDR3 extends over 14 amino acids. Unmatched junction bases numbered 6, after V lost 5 bases and J lost 4 bases. Germline CDR1 is SGHVS and CDR2 is FNYEAQ. This clonotype was seen at least ten times. The antigen remains undetermined. From the reads, TCRdb called clonotypes with MiXCR, one entry per CDR3 protein. The data show more than 400,000 distinct CDR3 sequences, more than 25% seen once. Sequencing was carried out using PBMCs. The chain carries TRBV7-6 and TRBJ2-5; 8 bases agree with TRBD1. The receptor was derived from a human donor in good health (CMV status not recorded). Some clones in this sample may be carry-over from other donors' samples. This CDR3 is CASSARQGRETQYF. In DNA form, the CDR3 reads TGTGCCAGCAGCGCTCGACAGGGGCGAGAGACCCAGTACTTC.